The 4 T cell receptor beta chains below come from one sample, sequenced in a study of T cell responses to AZD1222 COVID-19 vaccine (dated by TCRdb to 2020 to 2023). In the paper's terms, the time point label means: about 28 days (+/-7) after the second vaccine dose. The library came from the immunoSEQ multiplex PCR assay. This is the immuneACCESS table as TCRdb keeps it, with only in-frame sequences that have V and J called. A part of the clones is gone; compared with another copy, unresolved V genes explain less than half, and the rest is unexplained. The sample yields nearly 90,000 clones; 89% were counted once. Of the sample, more than 5% falls within the top ten clones. The material sequenced was peripheral blood, taken 28 days after the second AZD1222 dose. The receptor source for this set is an adult who received the AZD1222 COVID-19 vaccine.

V usage is TRBV28 and J usage is TRBJ1-5; the D is unclear. The germline CDR1 and CDR2 sequences are MDHEN and SYDVKM. This CDR3 comprises 16 residues. The germline V and J ends were trimmed by 7 bases and 2 bases, with 18 bases remaining between them. The CDR3 nucleotides read TGTGCCAGCAATGATAGGCCCCCTTTTGGCAATCAGCCCCAGCATTTT. Its translation: CASNDRPPFGNQPQHF.

CDR3 DNA sequence: TGTGCCAGCAGCTCACAGGGCCCTGAAGCTTTCTTT. It translates to CASSSQGPEAFF. The chain carries TRBV11-2 and TRBJ1-1; D perhaps matches TRBD1 (6 bases). V lost 4 bases to trimming and J lost 6 bases, with 9 bases between them. Germline CDR1 SGHAT, CDR2 FQNNGV. The CDR3 totals 12 residues.

The V and J genes are TRBV18 and TRBJ1-1, with 7 bases fitting TRBD1. With 2 bases clipped from V and 8 bases from J, the junction kept 5 bases outside the gene matches. Germline CDR1 and CDR2: KGHSH and LQKENI. The CDR3 loop spans 13 amino acids. The CDR3 coding sequence is TGTGCCAGCTCACCAGTACTGACAGGGGAAGCTTTCTTT. This encodes CASSPVLTGEAFF.

The chain uses TRBV4-2 and TRBJ2-1; 9 nucleotides align to TRBD2. V lost 1 base and J lost 7; bases outside the gene matches: 5. Germline V CDR1 and CDR2: LGHNA, YNFKEQ. CDR3 length: 15 amino acids. Here the CDR3 reads CASSQASGGNNEQFF. CDR3 coding DNA: TGTGCCAGCAGCCAAGCCAGCGGGGGGAATAATGAGCAGTTCTTC.